The subject of this entry is one T cell receptor (beta chain). This entry comes from a study of blood T cell repertoires in COVID-19. For the study at large: COVID-19 samples, acute and convalescent, were from the United States, Italy and Spain. PBMCs, B-cell-depleted T cells, or T cells were the source of the cDNA or gDNA that made up the material.

Source study methods: Reference gene primers were amplified, and this amplification served to estimate nucleated cell counts. The repertoire was sequenced with immunoSEQ multiplex PCR; TCRdb's copy has only in-frame clones and lacks some. V and J calls and clone size come straight from that table; D and trimming were deduced from the DNA. The sample includes roughly 68,000 clones, roughly 77% of them seen just once. The ends were cut back, 7 bases at V and 13 bases at J, with 17 bases in the middle. This CDR3 contains 12 residues. The specimen sequenced was peripheral blood. J is TRBJ2-1 and V is TRBV12-3 or TRBV12-4; D might be TRBD1 (6 bases). This clonotype was sampled from a human donor in a cohort sampled during active COVID-19. The CDR3 here is CASTNLRQVQFF. The CDR3 DNA reads TGTGCCAGCACCAACCTAAGACAGGTACAGTTCTTC.